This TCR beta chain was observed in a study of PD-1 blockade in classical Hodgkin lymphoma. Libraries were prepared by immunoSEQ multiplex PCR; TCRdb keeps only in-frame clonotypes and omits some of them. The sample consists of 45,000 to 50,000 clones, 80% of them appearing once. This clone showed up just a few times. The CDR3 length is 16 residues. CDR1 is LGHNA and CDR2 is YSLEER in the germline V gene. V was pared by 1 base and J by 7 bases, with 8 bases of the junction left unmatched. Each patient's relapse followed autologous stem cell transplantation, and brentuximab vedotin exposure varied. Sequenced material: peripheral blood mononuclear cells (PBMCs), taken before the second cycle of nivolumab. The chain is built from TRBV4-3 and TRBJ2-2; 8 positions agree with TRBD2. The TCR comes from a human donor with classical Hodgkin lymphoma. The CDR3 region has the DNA TGCGCCAGCAGCCAAGCTGGGACTAGGTCCGTCGGGGAGCTGTTTTTT. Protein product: CASSQAGTRSVGELFF.